This T cell receptor beta chain was captured in a study of blood T cell repertoires in COVID-19 (dated by TCRdb to 2019 to 2021). Looking at the study overall: Samples from collaborators originated in the United States, Italy and Spain and spanned both the acute and convalescent phases of COVID-19. The prospective study material was composed of cDNA or gDNA derived from T cells, B-cell-depleted T cells, or PBMCs. Subjects who had been exposed to COVID-19, were actively infected with it, or had recovered from it provided the deeply sampled blood TCRbeta repertoires that made up the dataset. The repertoires were released in a freely available public database intended as a resource for research on the immune response to SARS-CoV-2. Samples were obtained from the ongoing ImmuneRACE study (first 160 participants) and from 1,200 or so subjects provided by 6 global collaborators. A de-identified subject ID, COVID-19 status, age in years and sex were almost always included in the sample metadata. HLA class I and class II types, where available, came from metadata supplied by the sample provider rather than from assay-based typing. Overall study outcomes, separate from this receptor: Clinical and demographic metadata were provided uncurated, with the amount varying by source and participant.

V is clipped by 5 bases and J by 6 bases, and the sequence between their germline boundaries is 10 bases long. There are 13 amino acids in the CDR3, from cysteine to phenylalanine inclusive. Only CDR3 DNA remains: 39 bases, in frame from the first base. The germline V gene provides CDR1 KGHSH and CDR2 LQKENI. The immunoSEQ Assay, a bias-controlled multiplex PCR, was used to amplify TCRbeta CDR3 regions from genomic DNA. Concerning the study's data processing: Nucleated cell counts per sample were estimated from amplification of reference gene primers within the assay. Sequence reads were collapsed and filtered to measure the absolute abundance of every unique TCRbeta CDR3 rearrangement. For each sample, productive Simpson clonality was calculated as the square root of Simpson's diversity index across productive rearrangements. The source is immuneACCESS, and TCRdb retained only in-frame sequences with V and J called. Part of the clones is not carried over; for the studies checked, unresolved V genes explain less than half of this, and the remainder is unexplained. Clone size and the V and J calls come from that table; the DNA yielded D and trimming. This sample holds tens of thousands of clones; about 86% were observed only once. The biggest ten clones account for about 4.6% of the sample.

Collaborating institutions collected whole blood in K2EDTA tubes following their own protocols. For TCRbeta analysis, collaborators shipped samples as frozen whole blood, isolated PBMCs, or DNA extracted from either of those sample types. As regards this clone: The target of this receptor is not known. Nothing much larger sits one base from this clone, and base qualities are not available.

Input material: peripheral blood. Recombination connected TRBV18 to TRBJ1-4, with the D gene uncertain. The sequence was obtained from a man older than 75 with active COVID-19. At the DNA level, the sequence is TGTGCCAGCTCAACTAGAGACGATGAAAAACTGTTTTTT. It translates to CASSTRDDEKLFF.